The rows below give T cell receptor beta chains drawn from one sample of a study of beta chain features in type 1 diabetes. TCRdb's table, derived via immunoSEQ multiplex PCR, lists solely in-frame clones and lacks some. This sample has about 900,000 clones, with around a sixth found just once. The sequenced sample consisted of naive CD4+ T cells from blood. These receptors were obtained from a woman in her late teens or twenties in good health. Both conserved end residues are part of each CDR3. The D gene is left open where the match is weak. For some rows the clone size is stated as once, few or many, or as a class when expanded; others skip it.

NA,TRBJ2-5,once,TRBV5-4,CASSLSPKETQYF,TGTGCCAGCAGCTTATCACCAAAAGAGACCCAGTACTTC
TRBD2,TRBJ2-1,NA,TRBV7-9,CASSLAGTSVYNEQFF,TGTGCCAGCAGCTTGGCCGGGACTAGCGTTTACAATGAGCAGTTCTTC
NA,TRBJ1-2,NA,TRBV18,CASSLLRESTNYGYTF,TGTGCCAGCTCACTACTCCGGGAATCCACTAACTATGGCTACACCTTC
NA,TRBJ1-4,few,TRBV27,CASSNRDGNEKLFF,TGTGCCAGCAGTAACCGGGACGGTAATGAAAAACTGTTTTTT
NA,TRBJ2-1,NA,TRBV2,CASSLRRSSYNEQFF,TGTGCCAGCAGTCTTAGGCGAAGCTCCTACAATGAGCAGTTCTTC
NA,TRBJ2-5,few,TRBV15,CATSRLQGGETQYF,TGTGCCACCAGCCGATTACAGGGTGGAGAGACCCAGTACTTC
NA,TRBJ1-5,few,TRBV27,CASSSTAYSNQPQHF,TGTGCCAGCAGTTCGACAGCGTATAGCAATCAGCCCCAGCATTTT
NA,TRBJ2-5,few,TRBV19,CASKLGGQETQYF,TGTGCCAGTAAACTAGGAGGGCAAGAGACCCAGTACTTC
TRBD2,TRBJ2-5,few,TRBV19,CASSSLGASGQETQYF,TGTGCCAGTAGTTCGCTGGGGGCTAGCGGGCAAGAGACCCAGTACTTC
NA,TRBJ1-5,NA,TRBV7-2,CASSPAGGPNQPQHF,TGTGCCAGCAGCCCGGCCGGGGGGCCTAATCAGCCCCAGCATTTT
TRBD2,TRBJ2-1,few,TRBV6-1,CAGLADAYNEQFF,TGTGCCGGCCTAGCGGACGCCTACAATGAGCAGTTCTTC
NA,TRBJ1-1,NA,TRBV2,CASSEEQGHVGAFF,TGTGCCAGCAGTGAGGAACAGGGTCACGTGGGGGCTTTCTTT
TRBD2,TRBJ2-3,NA,TRBV7-9,CASSAGLAVTDTQYF,TGTGCCAGCAGCGCGGGACTAGCGGTCACAGATACGCAGTATTTT
NA,TRBJ2-1,few,TRBV9,CASSVGTRTYNEQFF,TGTGCCAGCAGCGTGGGGACTCGGACCTACAATGAGCAGTTCTTC
TRBD2,TRBJ2-7,NA,TRBV10-1,CASSYLAGKTYEQYF,TGCGCCAGCAGTTACCTAGCGGGCAAGACGTACGAGCAGTACTTC
NA,TRBJ1-5,NA,TRBV7-8,CASSPGGITNQPQHF,TGTGCCAGCAGCCCGGGGGGAATAACGAATCAGCCCCAGCATTTT
NA,TRBJ2-1,many,TRBV10-3,CAIEAQGFDEQFF,TGTGCCATCGAGGCACAGGGTTTCGATGAGCAGTTCTTC
TRBD1,TRBJ2-7,few,TRBV6-6,CASSQAGTGDF,TGTGCCAGCAGTCAAGCCGGGACAGGGGACTTC
TRBD1,TRBJ2-1,NA,TRBV4-2,CASSQGTGTGVNEQFF,TGTGCCAGCAGCCAAGGAACCGGGACAGGGGTCAATGAGCAGTTCTTC
TRBD1,TRBJ1-1,NA,TRBV5-4,CASSLSTRGQKIEAFF,TGTGCCAGCAGCTTGAGTACACGGGGACAGAAAATTGAAGCTTTCTTT
NA,TRBJ2-7,few,TRBV7-6,CASSPFRQPSYEQYF,TGTGCCAGCTCCCCTTTCCGACAGCCCTCCTACGAGCAGTACTTC
TRBD2,TRBJ2-1,few,TRBV18,CASSPLRLAGGNEQFF,TGTGCCAGCTCCCCGCTGCGACTAGCGGGAGGCAATGAGCAGTTCTTC
TRBD1,TRBJ1-5,NA,TRBV6-6,CASIVQGGNQPQHF,TGTGCCAGCATTGTGCAGGGGGGCAATCAGCCCCAGCATTTT
NA,TRBJ1-2,NA,TRBV5-4,CASSLGSAQGGYTF,TGTGCCAGCAGCTTGGGTAGCGCCCAGGGGGGCTACACCTTC
NA,TRBJ2-7,few,TRBV25-1,CASSEPATSEQYF,TGTGCCAGCAGTGAACCGGCTACGTCCGAGCAGTACTTC
NA,TRBJ2-3,few,TRBV9,CASSVRLVGSDTQYF,TGTGCCAGCAGCGTCCGACTAGTTGGTTCAGATACGCAGTATTTT
NA,TRBJ2-1,few,TRBV28,CASRDDQYNEQFF,TGTGCCAGCAGGGACGATCAATACAATGAGCAGTTCTTC
TRBD1,TRBJ2-7,few,TRBV15,CATSRGQANSYEQYF,TGTGCCACCAGCCGCGGACAGGCTAACTCCTACGAGCAGTACTTC